The clone carrying this T cell receptor beta chain was observed a handful of times. Trimming removed 6 bases from V and 10 bases from J, with 13 bases in between. The CDR3 sequence is 12 residues long. MiXCR was run by TCRdb on the 5' RACE reads, yielding one entry per CDR3 protein. This repertoire shows 420,000 or so distinct CDR3 sequences, approximately 17% found once; its top ten account for 12%. The sample comes from a study of identical twins. The V and J genes are TRBV12-3 or TRBV12-4 and TRBJ2-1; D is possibly TRBD2 (7 bases). The sequence derives from a man aged 45-65 years in good health. The specimen was naive T cells sorted from blood. Here the CDR3 reads CASRGGTNEQFF. The CDR3 DNA reads as TGTGCCAGCAGAGGGGGGACTAACGAGCAGTTCTTC.